These 13 T cell receptor beta chains originate from one sample sequenced in a study of T cell responses to AZD1222 COVID-19 vaccine. Profiling relied on immunoSEQ multiplex PCR, and the TCRdb table lists in-frame clones only, not all of them. The table has some 190,000 clones, about 95% seen once. Material: peripheral blood, obtained 28 days after the second dose of the MenACWY control vaccine. The source of these receptors is an adult who received the MenACWY meningococcal vaccine as a control.

This clone was seen just once. This chain uses TRBV10-3 with TRBJ1-5; a possible D gene is TRBD1 (5 bases). V dropped 4 bases and J dropped 0 bases, with 13 bases sitting between them. The CDR3 is 16 residues long. CDR1 ENHRY and CDR2 SYGVKD come from the germline V gene. The CDR3 DNA reads TGTGCCATCAGTGGGTCTGGGGGGTATAGCAATCAGCCCCAGCATTTT. Amino acid sequence: CAISGSGGYSNQPQHF.

By its share, this clone is medium-sized. The V and J genes are TRBV30 and TRBJ2-2; tentatively, D is TRBD1 or TRBD2 (5 bases each). The CDR3 length is 12 residues. Germline values: CDR1 GTSNPN, CDR2 SVGIG (reference sequence). Trimming took off 8 bases at V and 1 base at J, with 8 bases between the two ends. CDR3 DNA: TGTGCCAGGGGACGGAACACCGGGGAGCTGTTTTTT. Its protein product is CARGRNTGELFF. The whole variable domain, filled in from reference TRBV30 and TRBJ2-2, reads SQTIHQWPATLVQPVGSPLSLECTVEGTSNPNLYWYRQAAGRGLQLLFYSVGIGQISSEVPQNLSASRPQDRQFILSSKKLLLSDSGFYLCARGRNTGELFFGEGSRLTVL.

The rearrangement joins TRBV28 to TRBJ1-5, with TRBD1 matching over 10 bases. The junction had 7 bases not matched to a gene; V was cut back by 6 bases and J by 5 bases. This CDR3 has 15 amino acids. Germline CDR1 MDHEN, CDR2 SYDVKM. Here the CDR3 DNA reads TGTGCCAGCAGGCCGACAGGGGGCGCGGATCAGCCCCAGCATTTT. This gives the protein CASRPTGGADQPQHF.

The chain has TRBV2 and TRBJ1-4; TRBD1 matches 10 bases. Trimming removed 6 bases from V and 7 bases from J; junction bases left unmatched: 8. The CDR3 is 15 residues long. Germline CDR1 and CDR2: SNHLY and FYNNEI. This CDR3 is CASRQTGGGGEKLFF. The CDR3 nucleotides are TGTGCCAGCAGGCAGACAGGGGGCGGTGGTGAAAAACTGTTTTTT. The full variable domain, with the rest looked up from reference TRBV2 and TRBJ1-4, is EPEVTQTPSHQVTQMGQEVILRCVPISNHLYFYWYRQILGQKVEFLVSFYNNEISEKSEIFDDQFSVERPDGSNFTLKIRSTKLEDSAMYFCASRQTGGGGEKLFFGSGTQLSVL.

The CDR3 spells CASSLGQGRTEAFF. CDR3 in DNA: TGTGCCAGCAGCTTAGGGCAGGGGCGCACTGAAGCTTTCTTT. The chain has TRBV13 and TRBJ1-1; weak D call: TRBD1 (6 bases). Germline CDR1 reads PRHDT; CDR2 reads FYEKMQ (reference sequence). V was cut by 0 bases and J by 4 bases, with 9 bases left in between. There are 14 residues in the CDR3.

The V and J genes are TRBV5-6 and TRBJ1-2, with 7 bases matching TRBD1. The CDR3 extends over 14 amino acids. Germline assignment: CDR1 SGHDT and CDR2 YYEEEE. Trimming cost V 2 bases and J 8 bases; bases outside gene matches: 9. The CDR3 loop is CASSFRDSTKGYTF. CDR3 bases: TGTGCCAGCAGCTTCCGGGACAGTACGAAGGGCTACACCTTC.

The rearrangement uses TRBV5-4 and TRBJ1-2; D perhaps matches TRBD1 (5 bases). Germline-derived CDR1 and CDR2 are SGHNT and YYREEE (reference sequence). V lost 3 bases, J lost 7 bases, and 10 bases lay in between. CDR3 length: 12 amino acids. The CDR3, as DNA: TGTGCCAGCAGCTCCTTCGGGGCTGGCTACACCTTC. As protein: CASSSFGAGYTF.

This clone was seen once. This chain uses TRBV25-1 with TRBJ1-2; a weak D match, TRBD1 (6 bases). V dropped 5 bases and J dropped 6 bases, with 25 bases sitting between them. Germline V gene data show CDR1 as MGHDK and CDR2 as SYGVNS. The CDR3 length is 17 residues. DNA of the CDR3: TGTGCCAGCAGTCCTCGTGGGGGAAGGGGGGATCTCCATGGCTACACCTTC. Amino acids: CASSPRGGRGDLHGYTF.

The chain employs TRBV4-2 and TRBJ2-7, with 11 bases matching TRBD2. Germline loops: CDR1 LGHNA, CDR2 YNFKEQ. Unmatched junction bases numbered 7, after V lost 5 bases and J lost 1 base. This CDR3 spans 16 amino acids. The CDR3 region is CASSLNLAGGSYEQYF. CDR3 coding DNA: TGTGCCAGCAGCTTGAACCTAGCGGGGGGATCCTACGAGCAGTACTTC.

The V and J genes are TRBV6-1 and TRBJ1-5; perhaps TRBD1 as D (5 bases). Germline CDR1 is MNHNS and CDR2 is SASEGT. Trimming cost V 3 bases and J 7 bases, with 13 bases left between them. This CDR3 has 14 residues. CDR3 nucleotides: TGTGCCAGCAGTGAGGAAGGGGTGGACCAGCCCCAGCATTTT. Its translation is CASSEEGVDQPQHF.

This clone is a singleton in its sample. The chain employs TRBV6-5 and TRBJ1-2; TRBD1 might be the D (5 bases). From germline, CDR1 is MNHEY and CDR2 SVGAGI. Trimming pared 6 bases from V and 10 bases from J, leaving 15 bases between. This CDR3 has 12 residues. CDR3 in DNA: TGTGCCAGCAGCCGCGGGGCGGGGGACTACACCTTC. Encoded protein: CASSRGAGDYTF.

J is TRBJ2-6 and V is TRBV19; D is possibly TRBD1 (6 bases). V was cut by 6 bases and J by 0 bases, with 18 bases left in between. Germline CDR1 is LNHDA and CDR2 is SQIVND (reference sequence). The CDR3 spans 18 residues. CDR3 protein: CASRTRTGPSSGANVLTF. The CDR3 DNA reads as TGTGCCAGTAGGACCCGAACAGGGCCCAGCTCTGGGGCCAACGTCCTGACTTTC.

V usage is TRBV3-1 (or the pseudogene TRBV3-2) and J usage is TRBJ1-1, with D maybe TRBD1 (5 bases). CDR3 length equals 15 residues. Germline CDR1 reads LGHDT; CDR2 reads YNNKEL (reference sequence). V was cut by 1 base and J by 3 bases, with 12 bases left in between. The CDR3 loop is CASSQAWGLDTEAFF. CDR3 nucleotides: TGTGCCAGCAGCCAAGCTTGGGGGTTGGACACTGAAGCTTTCTTT.